The rows below give T cell receptor beta chains drawn from one sample of a study of cytomegalovirus exposure and HLA in healthy donors. Sequencing used immunoSEQ multiplex PCR; TCRdb keeps in-frame clones, though not all of them. The table includes some 91,000 clones, around 76% detected once. The sample consisted of PBMCs. These TCRs come from a middle-aged man in good health and CMV-seropositive. CDR3s include the opening cysteine and the closing phenylalanine or tryptophan. D genes are given only for firm matches. A clone size is listed for some rows: how often the clone was seen (once, few, many), or a class if it is expanded.

J,V,D,size,DNA,CDR3
TRBJ2-7,TRBV7-9,TRBD2,-,TGTGCCAGCGGGAGGGTGACCTACGAGCAGTACTTC,CASGRVTYEQYF
TRBJ2-7,TRBV27,-,-,TGTGCCAGCATGCGGACTTTTAGCTCCTACGAGCAGTACTTC,CASMRTFSSYEQYF
TRBJ2-2,TRBV6-1,-,-,TGTGCCAGCAGGCCCGGAACAGGGAACACCGGGGAGCTGTTTTTT,CASRPGTGNTGELFF
TRBJ1-1,TRBV5-1,TRBD1,-,TGCGCCAGCAGCATGGGGACAGGGAACACTGAAGCTTTCTTT,CASSMGTGNTEAFF
TRBJ2-1,TRBV11-3,TRBD2,-,TGTGCCAGGCATGGGAGGGAGGGTTTCCCGGAGAGCTCCTACAATGAGCAGTTCTTC,CARHGREGFPESSYNEQFF
TRBJ2-3,TRBV19,-,-,TGTGCCAGTAGCGTAATCGCAGATACGCAGTATTTT,CASSVIADTQYF
TRBJ1-1,TRBV4-3,TRBD1,-,TGCGCCAGCAGCCAGCTGACAGGGCTGCGTACTGAAGCTTTCTTT,CASSQLTGLRTEAFF
TRBJ1-3,TRBV19,-,-,TGTGCCAGCGAGAGCTCTGGAAACACCATATATTTT,CASESSGNTIYF
TRBJ1-1,TRBV10-2,-,-,TGCGCCAGCAGCGTGACAGGGAACACTGAAGCTTTCTTT,CASSVTGNTEAFF
TRBJ1-2,TRBV18,-,-,TGTGCCAGCTCACCACGGGCGGGATATAACTATGGCTACACCTTC,CASSPRAGYNYGYTF
TRBJ1-1,TRBV2,TRBD1,-,TGTGCCAGCAGTGAACTCGGGACAGGGCCTGAAGCTTTCTTT,CASSELGTGPEAFF
TRBJ2-7,TRBV7-9,-,-,TGTGCCAGCAGCTTACTTTACGAGCAGTACTTC,CASSLLYEQYF
TRBJ2-7,TRBV7-7,-,-,TGTGCTAGCAGCCCGGGACAACGTCTCGAGCAGTACTTC,CASSPGQRLEQYF
TRBJ2-2,TRBV7-3,TRBD2,-,TGTGCCAGCAGCCCCCGGGGCGGACTAGCGGGGATCGGGGAGCTGTTTTTT,CASSPRGGLAGIGELFF
TRBJ2-7,TRBV28,TRBD2,-,TGTGCCAGCACCCCGACAAGCGGGAGAGGGAACGAGCAGTACTTC,CASTPTSGRGNEQYF
TRBJ1-1,TRBV11-2,-,-,TGTGCCAGCAGCTTAGCGGGGAACACTGAAGCTTTCTTT,CASSLAGNTEAFF
TRBJ2-2,TRBV28,-,few,TGTGCCAGCAGTTTAATCAGAGGGCCCGGGGAGCTGTTTTTT,CASSLIRGPGELFF
TRBJ1-5,TRBV4-2,-,-,TGTGCCAGCAGCCAAGAGGACAGCACCAATCAGCCCCAGCATTTT,CASSQEDSTNQPQHF
TRBJ2-4,TRBV5-1,TRBD1,-,TGCGCCAGCAGCCCCTTGACAGGGAACGGGGCCAAAAACATTCAGTACTTC,CASSPLTGNGAKNIQYF
TRBJ1-6,TRBV27,TRBD1,-,TGTGCCAGCAGCTTGGACAGGGCATTTTATAATTCACCCCTCCACTTT,CASSLDRAFYNSPLHF
TRBJ2-7,TRBV6-6,TRBD2,once,TGTGCCAGCAGTGGAAAACTTGGACTAGCGGGGCACTTC,CASSGKLGLAGHF
TRBJ2-7,TRBV19,TRBD1,-,TGTGCCAGTAAAAATTCAGGGACAGGCACCTACGAGCAGTACTTC,CASKNSGTGTYEQYF
TRBJ1-5,TRBV5-6,-,-,TGTGCCAGCAGCTACGGGGTAAATCAGCCCCAGCATTTT,CASSYGVNQPQHF
TRBJ2-1,TRBV28,-,-,TGTGCCAGCAGGGGGGCGGTCGTTGGCAATGAGCAGTTCTTC,CASRGAVVGNEQFF
TRBJ2-7,TRBV28,-,-,TGTGCCAGCAGTACCTCCAGGGACTACGAGCAGTACTTC,CASSTSRDYEQYF
TRBJ2-2,TRBV6-6,-,-,TGTGCCAGCAGTCCCGGGGTAGGGAACACCGGGGAGCTGTTTTTT,CASSPGVGNTGELFF
TRBJ2-5,TRBV5-1,-,-,TGCGCCAGCAGGGAGACTAGTGCTCAAGAGACCCAGTACTTC,CASRETSAQETQYF
TRBJ2-3,TRBV27,TRBD1,-,TGTGCCAGCACCGAAGGGACAGGGGCGGAAGATACGCAGTATTTT,CASTEGTGAEDTQYF
TRBJ1-2,TRBV5-4,-,-,TGTGCCAGCAGCCTAGCTTCCCAAGGGCCGTATGGCTACACCTTC,CASSLASQGPYGYTF
TRBJ2-2,TRBV14,TRBD2,-,TGTGCCAGCAGTCCACTAGCGGCCCCAGCCGGGGAGCTGTTTTTT,CASSPLAAPAGELFF
TRBJ2-7,TRBV11-3,-,once,TGTGCCAGCAGCTTGGGCGAGCAGTACTTC,CASSLGEQYF
TRBJ1-2,TRBV7-8,TRBD1,-,TGTGCCAGCAGCGATTACAGGGGCTATGGCTACACCTTC,CASSDYRGYGYTF
TRBJ2-5,TRBV6-5,-,-,TGTGCCAGCAGATACCTAGAGAATAGCAGAGAGACCCAGTACTTC,CASRYLENSRETQYF
TRBJ1-2,TRBV5-3,-,-,TGTGCCAGAAGCATTACCCAACCGGGACCGACGGGGGACGGCTACACCTTC,CARSITQPGPTGDGYTF
TRBJ1-5,TRBV6-5,-,-,TGTGCCAGCAGTTACGGCAGGCACAATCAGCCCCAGCATTTT,CASSYGRHNQPQHF
TRBJ1-1,TRBV29-1,TRBD1,-,TGCAGCGCATTACCAGGGACAGGGGGGACTGAAGCTTTCTTT,CSALPGTGGTEAFF
TRBJ2-7,TRBV27,TRBD2,-,TGTGCCAGCACCGGGGGGGCCGGACTGCGAGAGCAGTACTTC,CASTGGAGLREQYF
TRBJ2-6,TRBV10-2,TRBD1,-,TGCGCCAGCAGTGAGTTGGGACAGGGCTATGGGGCCAACGTCCTGACTTTC,CASSELGQGYGANVLTF
TRBJ2-5,TRBV5-1,-,-,TGCGCCAGCAGCTTGGGAAACAGGGCGAAAGAGACCCAGTACTTC,CASSLGNRAKETQYF
TRBJ1-1,TRBV7-8,-,-,TGTGCCAGCAGCTTTATTACAGTTAACACTGAAGCTTTCTTT,CASSFITVNTEAFF
TRBJ2-3,TRBV27,-,-,TGTGCCAGCAGTTTCCAGGGTAGCACAGATACGCAGTATTTT,CASSFQGSTDTQYF
TRBJ2-7,TRBV19,TRBD2,-,TGTGCCAGTAGCGCGGGAGGGAGATATTACGAGCAGTACTTC,CASSAGGRYYEQYF
TRBJ2-7,TRBV5-4,TRBD2,-,TGTGCCAGCAGCTTGCGGGGGGGAAGCTCCTACGAGCAGTACTTC,CASSLRGGSSYEQYF
TRBJ2-5,TRBV2,TRBD2,-,TGTGCCAGCAGGGGGGGGCAAGAGACCCAGTACTTC,CASRGGQETQYF
TRBJ1-1,TRBV5-1,-,-,TGCGCCAGCAGCAAGACGGGGGAGTGGGACACTGAAGCTTTCTTT,CASSKTGEWDTEAFF
TRBJ2-1,TRBV28,TRBD2,-,TGTGCCAGCAGTTTCGGGACTAGCGGGAGGAATGAGCAGTTCTTC,CASSFGTSGRNEQFF
TRBJ2-7,TRBV19,TRBD2,few,TGTGCCAGTACCCCCACTAGCGGGAGCGGAGTCGAGCAGTACTTC,CASTPTSGSGVEQYF
TRBJ2-7,TRBV7-6,TRBD1,-,TGTGCCAGCAGCTTTTACAGGGGAGACGAGCAGTACTTC,CASSFYRGDEQYF
TRBJ1-2,TRBV5-1,TRBD1,-,TGCGCCAGCAGCTTGGGACAGGGGTCCTATGGCTACACCTTC,CASSLGQGSYGYTF
TRBJ1-3,TRBV5-1,-,-,TGCGCCAGCAGCTCACTACCGACAGGCTCTGGAAACACCATATATTTT,CASSSLPTGSGNTIYF